A single sample gave rise to the 2 T cell receptor beta chains below, sequenced in a study of blood T cell repertoires in COVID-19 (dated by TCRdb to the early 2020s). Libraries were made using the immunoSEQ multiplex PCR assay. TCRdb provides this immuneACCESS table in a form limited to in-frame rearrangements. Some clones are lacking; in checked studies, under half of them reflect an unresolved V gene, and why the rest are absent is not known. The table for this sample lists a few hundred thousand clones; around nine tenths of them were counted only once. In total, the top ten clones hold around 9.1% of the sample. The sequencing input was peripheral blood. The receptors originated from a man aged 40-49 years who had recovered from COVID-19.

V gene TRBV7-9 combines with J gene TRBJ2-4; 9 bases agree with TRBD1. Germline CDR1 SEHNR, CDR2 FQNEAQ (reference sequence). This CDR3 is 15 amino acids long. The V gene end was trimmed by 3 bases and the J gene end by 5 bases; junction bases not matched to a gene: 5. CDR3 sequence: CASSFQRDRENIQYF. CDR3 DNA: TGTGCCAGCAGCTTCCAACGGGACAGGGAAAACATTCAGTACTTC.

This clone showed up just a few times. The CDR3 region is CASSYSRTAAGNIQYF. The CDR3 nucleotides read TGTGCCAGCAGTTACTCAAGGACAGCCGCCGGAAACATTCAGTACTTC. This chain links TRBV6-5 with TRBJ2-4; tentatively, D is TRBD1 (6 bases). This CDR3 is built from 16 residues. Per the germline V gene, CDR1 is MNHEY and CDR2 is SVGAGI. V was shortened by 0 bases and J by 6 bases, with 15 bases between the two germline ends.